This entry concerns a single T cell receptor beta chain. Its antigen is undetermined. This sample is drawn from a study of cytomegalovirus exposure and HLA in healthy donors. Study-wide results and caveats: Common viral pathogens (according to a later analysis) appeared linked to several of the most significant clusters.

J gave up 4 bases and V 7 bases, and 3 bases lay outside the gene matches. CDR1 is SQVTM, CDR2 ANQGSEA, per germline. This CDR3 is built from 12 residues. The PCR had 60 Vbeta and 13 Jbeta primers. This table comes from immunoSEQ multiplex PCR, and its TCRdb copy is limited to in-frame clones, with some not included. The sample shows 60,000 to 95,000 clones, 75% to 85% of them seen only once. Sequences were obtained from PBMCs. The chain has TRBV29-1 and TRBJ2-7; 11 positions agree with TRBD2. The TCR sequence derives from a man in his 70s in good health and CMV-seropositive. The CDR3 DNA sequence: TGCAGCGCCTGGACTAGCGGGTACGAGCAGTACTTC. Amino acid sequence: CSAWTSGYEQYF.